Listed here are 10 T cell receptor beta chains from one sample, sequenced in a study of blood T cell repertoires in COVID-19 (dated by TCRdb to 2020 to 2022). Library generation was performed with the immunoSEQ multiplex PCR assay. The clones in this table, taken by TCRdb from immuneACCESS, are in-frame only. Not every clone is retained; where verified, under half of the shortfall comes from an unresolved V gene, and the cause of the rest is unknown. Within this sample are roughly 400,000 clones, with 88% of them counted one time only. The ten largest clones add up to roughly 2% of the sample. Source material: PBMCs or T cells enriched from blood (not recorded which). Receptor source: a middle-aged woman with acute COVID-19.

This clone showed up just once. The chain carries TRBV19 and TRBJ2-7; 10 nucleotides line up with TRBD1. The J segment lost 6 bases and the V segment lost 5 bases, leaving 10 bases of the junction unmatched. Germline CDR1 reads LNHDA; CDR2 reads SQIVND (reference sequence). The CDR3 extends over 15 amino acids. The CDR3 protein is CASSEPGQGISEQYF. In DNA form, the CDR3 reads TGTGCCAGTAGTGAACCGGGACAGGGGATCTCCGAGCAGTACTTC.

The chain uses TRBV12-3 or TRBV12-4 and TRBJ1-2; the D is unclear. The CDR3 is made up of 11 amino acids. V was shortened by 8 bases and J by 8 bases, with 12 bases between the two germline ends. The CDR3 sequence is CASRLGWGYTF. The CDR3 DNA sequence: TGTGCCAGCCGACTAGGATGGGGCTACACCTTC.

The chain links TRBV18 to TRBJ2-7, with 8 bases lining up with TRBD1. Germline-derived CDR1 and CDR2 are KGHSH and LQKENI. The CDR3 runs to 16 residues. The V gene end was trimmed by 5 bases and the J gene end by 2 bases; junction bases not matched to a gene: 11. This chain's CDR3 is CASSSSTGAQAYEQYF. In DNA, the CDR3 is TGTGCCAGCTCATCATCGACAGGGGCCCAGGCCTACGAGCAGTACTTC.

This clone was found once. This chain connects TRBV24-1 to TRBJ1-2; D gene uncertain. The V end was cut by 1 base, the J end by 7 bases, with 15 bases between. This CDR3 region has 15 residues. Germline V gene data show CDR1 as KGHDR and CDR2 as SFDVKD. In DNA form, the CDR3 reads TGTGCCACCAGTGATTTATCCGGGTTGGCGGGTGGCTACACCTTC. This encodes CATSDLSGLAGGYTF.

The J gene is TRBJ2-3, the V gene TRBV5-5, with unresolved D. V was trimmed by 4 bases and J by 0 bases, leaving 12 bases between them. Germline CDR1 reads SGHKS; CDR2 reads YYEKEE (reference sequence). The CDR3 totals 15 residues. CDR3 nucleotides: TGTGCCAGCAGCCGCCACTTAACTAGCACAGATACGCAGTATTTT. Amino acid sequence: CASSRHLTSTDTQYF.

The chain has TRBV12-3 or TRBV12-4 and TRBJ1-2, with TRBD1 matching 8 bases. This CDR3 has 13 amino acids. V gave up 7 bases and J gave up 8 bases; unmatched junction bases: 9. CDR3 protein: CASTSDRAGGYTF. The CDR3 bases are TGTGCCAGCACCTCGGACAGGGCGGGCGGCTACACCTTC.

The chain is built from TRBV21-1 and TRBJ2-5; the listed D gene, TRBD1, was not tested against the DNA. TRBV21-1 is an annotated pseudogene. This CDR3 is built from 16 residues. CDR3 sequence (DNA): TGTGCCAGCAGCAAAGCTCGGACAGTAACTCAGGAGACCCAGTACTTC. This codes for CASSKARTVTQETQYF.

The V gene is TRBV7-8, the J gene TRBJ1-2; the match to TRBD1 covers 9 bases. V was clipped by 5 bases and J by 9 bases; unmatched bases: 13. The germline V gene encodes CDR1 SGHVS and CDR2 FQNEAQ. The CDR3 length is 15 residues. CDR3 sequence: CASSPFRDRAKSYTF. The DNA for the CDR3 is TGTGCCAGCAGCCCCTTCCGGGACAGGGCTAAGAGCTACACCTTC.

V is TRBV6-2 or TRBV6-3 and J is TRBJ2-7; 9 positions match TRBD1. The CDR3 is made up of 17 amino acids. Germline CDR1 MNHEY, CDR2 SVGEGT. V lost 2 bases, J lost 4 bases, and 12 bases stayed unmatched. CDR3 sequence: CASSYDSVDRGGYEQYF. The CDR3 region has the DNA TGTGCCAGCAGTTACGATTCGGTAGACAGGGGGGGGTACGAGCAGTACTTC.

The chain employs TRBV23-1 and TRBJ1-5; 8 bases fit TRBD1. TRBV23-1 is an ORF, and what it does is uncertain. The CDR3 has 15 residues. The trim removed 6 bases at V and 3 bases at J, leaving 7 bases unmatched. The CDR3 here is CASSFGQGINQPQHF. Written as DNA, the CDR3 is TGCGCCAGCAGCTTCGGACAGGGAATCAATCAGCCCCAGCATTTT.